These T cell receptor beta chains were read from a single sample in a study of persistence of HIV-infected CD4 T cells. TCRdb's copy holds only in-frame clones and misses some; the assay was immunoSEQ multiplex PCR. Of more than 30,000 clones listed, approximately 70% were seen once; the top ten hold roughly 1.5%. The antigens these receptors bind are not known. The sequenced sample was CD4+ T cells sorted from PBMCs after roughly 18-hour stimulation, obtained from a patient who received antiretroviral therapy. The receptors shown here come from an adult man with HIV who was CMV-seropositive. CDR3s include the opening cysteine and the closing phenylalanine or tryptophan. A D gene is named only where the DNA matches it firmly. Clone size is not always given. Where it is, it says once, few, many or a class for expanded clones.

clone size: NA
J gene: TRBJ1-2
D gene: NA
V gene: TRBV4-2
CDR3 DNA: TGTGCCAGCAGCCGAGGGGCTGCGACTGGGGCAGCCTATGGCTACACCTTC
CDR3 protein: CASSRGAATGAAYGYTF

clone size: NA
J gene: TRBJ2-6
D gene: NA
V gene: TRBV28
CDR3 DNA: TGTGCCAGCAGCCCCTCACTCTCTGGGGCCAACGTCCTGACTTTC
CDR3 protein: CASSPSLSGANVLTF

clone size: NA
J gene: TRBJ1-4
D gene: TRBD1
V gene: TRBV18
CDR3 DNA: TGTGCCAGCTCACGGGACAGGACGCAGACCGGGGGGTCAACTAATGAAAAACTGTTTTTT
CDR3 protein: CASSRDRTQTGGSTNEKLFF

clone size: few
J gene: TRBJ1-4
D gene: TRBD1
V gene: TRBV9
CDR3 DNA: TGTGCCAGCAGCGTGTCGACAGGGCCTAATGAAAAACTGTTTTTT
CDR3 protein: CASSVSTGPNEKLFF

clone size: medium-sized
J gene: TRBJ1-6
D gene: NA
V gene: TRBV7-2
CDR3 DNA: TGTGCCAGCAGCGCCAGGACAGCGCAAAATTCACCCCTCCACTTT
CDR3 protein: CASSARTAQNSPLHF

clone size: once
J gene: TRBJ2-1
D gene: NA
V gene: TRBV4-1
CDR3 DNA: TGCGCCAGCAGCCGATACGACCCGAGCTCCTGGGTGCGGGGCTCCTACAATGAGCAGTTCTTC
CDR3 protein: CASSRYDPSSWVRGSYNEQFF

clone size: NA
J gene: TRBJ1-1
D gene: TRBD1
V gene: TRBV7-2
CDR3 DNA: TGTGCCAGCAGGCAAACAGGGGGCCAAAACACTGAAGCTTTCTTT
CDR3 protein: CASRQTGGQNTEAFF

clone size: NA
J gene: TRBJ2-1
D gene: NA
V gene: TRBV6-1
CDR3 DNA: TGTGCCAGCAGTGAAGCGAGGGCCGTCTCCTACAATGAGCAGTTCTTC
CDR3 protein: CASSEARAVSYNEQFF

clone size: NA
J gene: TRBJ2-3
D gene: TRBD2
V gene: TRBV27
CDR3 DNA: TGTGCCAGCAGTCCCTCGAATGTAGCGGGGGGGCGAACAGATACGCAGTATTTT
CDR3 protein: CASSPSNVAGGRTDTQYF

clone size: NA
J gene: TRBJ2-2
D gene: NA
V gene: TRBV7-2
CDR3 DNA: TGTGCCAGCAGCTCGGGCCAGGGGAACACCGGGGAGCTGTTTTTT
CDR3 protein: CASSSGQGNTGELFF

clone size: medium-sized
J gene: TRBJ1-5
D gene: NA
V gene: TRBV3-1/TRBV3-2
CDR3 DNA: TGTGCCAGCAGCCAAGCCCCGCAGGGGCCCCAGCATTTT
CDR3 protein: CASSQAPQGPQHF

clone size: few
J gene: TRBJ1-1
D gene: TRBD1
V gene: TRBV3-1/TRBV3-2
CDR3 DNA: TGTGCCAGCACCTCACAGGGGGGGCGAAGTACTGAAGCTTTCTTT
CDR3 protein: CASTSQGGRSTEAFF

clone size: NA
J gene: TRBJ2-1
D gene: TRBD2
V gene: TRBV27
CDR3 DNA: TGTGCCAGCAGTTCCCGACTAGCCAGTGAGCAGTTCTTC
CDR3 protein: CASSSRLASEQFF